These T cell receptor beta chains were read from a single sample in a study of CD8 T cells in ankylosing spondylitis. MiXCR, applied by TCRdb to the 5' RACE reads, yields one record per CDR3 protein. This sample has roughly 400,000 distinct CDR3 sequences, with approximately 20% found just once. Sequencing used blood, either unsorted or a sorted T cell fraction (not recorded which). These receptors all stem from a male donor with ankylosing spondylitis. Both conserved end residues are part of each CDR3. D genes are given only for firm matches. Some rows mark clone size as missing; the rest say once, few, many or name a class of expanded clone.

V gene,clone size,D gene,J gene,CDR3 protein,CDR3 DNA
TRBV9,few,.,TRBJ2-7,CASRLTQYF,TGTGCCAGCAGACTGACGCAGTACTTC
TRBV7-3,.,.,TRBJ1-5,CASSSQTDYNQPQHF,TGTGCCAGCAGCTCGCAGACGGACTATAATCAGCCCCAGCATTTT
TRBV4-3,.,.,TRBJ2-1,CASSLLTADNEQFF,TGCGCCAGCAGCCTCTTAACGGCGGACAATGAGCAGTTCTTC
TRBV9,few,.,TRBJ1-2,CASSAFSDGYTF,TGTGCCAGCAGCGCGTTCAGCGACGGCTACACCTTC
TRBV5-6,.,.,TRBJ1-5,CASSFMDSKGDQPQHF,TGTGCCAGCAGCTTTATGGACAGTAAAGGGGATCAGCCCCAGCATTTT
TRBV5-6,few,.,TRBJ1-1,CASSLDLGSVATEAFF,TGTGCCAGCAGCTTGGACTTGGGGTCTGTAGCCACTGAAGCTTTCTTT
TRBV10-3,few,TRBD2,TRBJ2-1,CAISEGLAPNEQFF,TGTGCCATCAGTGAGGGACTAGCGCCCAATGAGCAGTTCTTC
TRBV12-3/TRBV12-4,few,.,TRBJ2-3,CASSHRDHLTDTQYF,TGTGCCAGCAGTCATAGGGACCACCTCACAGATACGCAGTATTTT
TRBV10-3,.,TRBD1,TRBJ1-4,CAIGQGDEKLFF,TGTGCCATCGGACAGGGAGATGAAAAACTGTTTTTT
TRBV7-8,.,.,TRBJ2-7,CASSYSGTRGYEQYF,TGTGCCAGCAGCTATTCCGGGACCAGGGGCTACGAGCAGTACTTC
TRBV2,few,TRBD1,TRBJ1-4,CASSPGTGDEKLFF,TGTGCCAGCAGTCCCGGGACAGGGGATGAAAAACTGTTTTTT
TRBV29-1,many,.,TRBJ2-1,CSASRGRAYNEQFF,TGCAGCGCCTCTAGAGGGCGCGCCTACAATGAGCAGTTCTTC
TRBV7-9,few,TRBD1,TRBJ2-5,CASSLGGDRQETQYF,TGTGCCAGCAGCTTAGGCGGGGACAGGCAAGAGACCCAGTACTTC
TRBV20-1,few,.,TRBJ2-3,CSVRGGASTDTQYF,TGCAGTGTTCGAGGGGGGGCCTCCACAGATACGCAGTATTTT
TRBV27,few,.,TRBJ1-5,CASKRLGFGQGNNQPQHF,TGTGCCAGCAAGCGGTTGGGGTTCGGGCAGGGGAACAATCAGCCCCAGCATTTT
TRBV7-8,.,TRBD2,TRBJ2-7,CASSLERAGGPYEQYF,TGTGCCAGCAGCTTAGAGCGAGCGGGAGGGCCCTACGAGCAGTACTTC
TRBV28,.,TRBD1,TRBJ2-2,CASSFSPPPTGGPGELFF,TGTGCCAGCAGTTTTAGTCCCCCCCCGACAGGGGGCCCCGGGGAGCTGTTTTTT
TRBV5-5,.,.,TRBJ1-5,CASSFLVSGQPQHF,TGTGCCAGCAGCTTTCTTGTGTCGGGTCAGCCCCAGCATTTT
TRBV5-1,few,TRBD1,TRBJ2-7,CASSTTGTGPYEQYF,TGCGCCAGCAGCACTACCGGGACAGGGCCCTACGAGCAGTACTTC
TRBV10-3,.,.,TRBJ1-1,CAIGPQGSTEAFF,TGTGCCATCGGCCCACAGGGAAGCACTGAAGCTTTCTTT
TRBV19,.,TRBD1,TRBJ1-1,CASRDTGGTEAFF,TGTGCCAGTAGAGATACAGGGGGCACTGAAGCTTTCTTT
TRBV20-1,.,TRBD2,TRBJ2-1,CSAERDYEQFF,TGCAGTGCGGAGCGGGACTATGAGCAGTTCTTC
TRBV18,.,.,TRBJ2-5,CASSPLGRETQYF,TGTGCCAGCTCACCACTAGGACGGGAGACCCAGTACTTC
TRBV27,few,.,TRBJ2-5,CASGNLYQETQYF,TGTGCCAGCGGGAATTTGTACCAAGAGACCCAGTACTTC